Shown below are 24 T cell receptor beta chains from a single sample sequenced in a study of T cells in Graves' hyperthyroidism and ophthalmopathy. Amplified regions were TCR beta CDR3 sequences from RNA transcripts. An initial round of RT-PCR targeting the TCR CDR3 relied on the HTBI primer set. Via MiXCR, TCRdb re-called the multiplex PCR reads, giving one row per CDR3 protein. The table includes 35,000 to 40,000 distinct CDR3 sequences, less than 50% detected once. Sequenced sample: blood. All receptors come from a woman in her forties or fifties with Graves' hyperthyroidism that later progressed to Graves' ophthalmopathy.

This clonotype is categorized as medium-sized. The gene calls are TRBV7-8 and TRBJ2-7; D gene uncertain. Trimming removed 0 bases from V and 5 bases from J, with 5 bases in between. Germline CDR1 is SGHVS and CDR2 is FQNEAQ. The CDR3 runs to 12 residues. CDR3 protein: CASSLALNEQYF. The CDR3, as DNA: TGTGCCAGCAGCTTAGCCCTAAACGAGCAGTACTTC.

J is TRBJ1-1 and V is TRBV12-3 or TRBV12-4, with TRBD1 matching over 8 bases. The CDR3 consists of 12 residues. The trim removed 10 bases at V and 5 bases at J, leaving 6 bases unmatched. CDR3 sequence: CATATGVTEAFF. Here the CDR3 DNA reads TGTGCCACCGCGACAGGGGTTACTGAAGCTTTCTTT.

This clonotype has at least ten counts. The V gene is TRBV5-1, the J gene TRBJ2-2; D is ambiguous. The CDR3 runs to 15 residues. V lost 2 bases to trimming and J lost 6 bases, with 14 bases between them. Germline loops: CDR1 SGHRS, CDR2 YFSETQ. CDR3 residues: CASSFSTSRAGELFF. The CDR3 DNA reads TGCGCCAGCAGCTTTAGTACAAGCCGGGCCGGGGAGCTGTTTTTT.

This chain uses TRBV14 with TRBJ2-5, with a possible D match to TRBD2 (7 bases). The V end was cut by 8 bases, the J end by 5 bases, with 18 bases between. The V gene's germline CDR1 is SGHDN and CDR2 FVKESK. The CDR3 totals 14 residues. CDR3 loop: CASSLEGGIETQYF. In DNA form, the CDR3 reads TGTGCCAGCTCACTCGAGGGGGGGATCGAGACCCAGTACTTC.

By frequency in the sample, this clonotype is medium-sized. V is TRBV24-1 and J is TRBJ1-2; 10 nucleotides line up with TRBD1. The CDR3 contains 15 residues. V dropped 4 bases and J dropped 6; count of bases not matched to a gene: 7. Germline loops: CDR1 KGHDR, CDR2 SFDVKD. The CDR3 DNA sequence: TGTGCCACCAGTGAGCCTGACAGGGGGCGAGATGGCTACACCTTC. Translated, it gives CATSEPDRGRDGYTF.

This clonotype was seen many times. V is TRBV3-1 and J is TRBJ1-5; TRBD1 might be the D (6 bases). V lost 2 bases to trimming and J lost 5 bases, with 7 bases between them. The CDR3 is made up of 13 amino acids. The germline gives CDR1 LGHDT, CDR2 YNNKEL (reference sequence). The CDR3 reads CASSQNRDQPQHF. CDR3 DNA: TGTGCCAGCAGCCAAAACAGGGATCAGCCCCAGCATTTT. The whole variable domain, remainder taken from reference TRBV3-1 and TRBJ1-5, is DTAVSQTPKYLVTQMGNDKSIKCEQNLGHDTMYWYKQDSKKFLKIMFSYNNKELIINETVPNRFSPKSPDKAHLNLHINSLELGDSAVYFCASSQNRDQPQHFGDGTRLSIL.

This clonotype was found many times. This may stem from a read error, because a much larger clone lies one nucleotide away. The chain carries TRBV7-6 and TRBJ2-7; D is uncertain. The germline V gene encodes CDR1 SGHVS and CDR2 FNYEAQ. The CDR3 covers 14 residues. This CDR3 reads CAGSLQGRTYEQYF. Written as DNA, the CDR3 is TGTGCCGGCAGCTTACAAGGCAGAACCTACGAGCAGTACTTC.

This clonotype appeared many times. The V gene is TRBV19, the J gene TRBJ2-7; D perhaps matches TRBD2 (5 bases). V shed 5 bases and J shed 0 bases, with 11 bases lying between them. Germline loops: CDR1 LNHDA, CDR2 SQIVND (reference sequence). The CDR3 totals 14 residues. The CDR3 here is CASSSSGSSYEQYF. The CDR3 bases are TGTGCCAGTAGTTCCAGCGGAAGCTCCTACGAGCAGTACTTC.

By share, this clonotype counts as medium-sized. The chain joins TRBV10-2 to TRBJ2-7; TRBD2 matches 14 bases. The CDR3 totals 16 residues. Germline V gene lookup returns CDR1 WSHSY and CDR2 SAAADI. Trimming took 8 bases from V and 5 from J; bases not matched to a gene: 11. The DNA for the CDR3 is TGCGCCAGCTGGACGCACGGACTAGCGGGAGGCGACGAGCAGTACTTC. It codes for CASWTHGLAGGDEQYF.

This clonotype ranks as medium-sized (0.01 to 0.1%). The rearrangement joins TRBV29-1 to TRBJ2-5, with D tentatively TRBD1 (6 bases). The CDR3 is made up of 14 amino acids. Germline assignment: CDR1 SQVTM and CDR2 ANQGSEA. The V end was cut by 3 bases, the J end by 4 bases, with 15 bases between. The chain's CDR3 is CSVEITGFRETQYF. The CDR3 nucleotides are TGCAGCGTTGAGATCACAGGGTTCCGAGAGACCCAGTACTTC. Complete variable domain (other parts from reference TRBV29-1 and TRBJ2-5): SAVISQKPSRDICQRGTSLTIQCQVDSQVTMMFWYRQQPGQSLTLIATANQGSEATYESGFVIDKFPISRPNLTFSTLTVSNMSPEDSSIYLCSVEITGFRETQYFGPGTRLLVL.

This clonotype was detected once. The junction and the germline gene differ at one end; a read error may be behind it. The rearrangement links TRBV6-5 to TRBJ2-5; 8 bases agree with TRBD1. The CDR3 is 14 residues long. Germline assignment: CDR1 MNHEY and CDR2 SVGAGI. The CDR3 DNA reads TGTGCCAGCAGTTCGGCAGGGGGCGCCGAGAACCAGTACTTC. Amino acid sequence: CASSSAGGAENQYF.

This rearrangement joins TRBV7-3 to TRBJ1-4; D is uncertain. This CDR3 spans 14 amino acids. The V and J ends lost 4 bases and 5 bases respectively, with 11 bases between them. CDR1 and CDR2 (germline): SGHTA, FQGTGA. CDR3 amino acids: CASSSDYNNEKLFF. The CDR3 region has the DNA TGTGCCAGCAGCTCGGACTACAACAATGAAAAACTGTTTTTT.

This sequence joins TRBV20-1 and TRBJ2-1, with 9 bases fitting TRBD2. CDR3 size: 15 residues. Germline-derived CDR1 and CDR2 are DFQATT and SNEGSKA (reference sequence). J lost 3 bases, V lost 3 bases, and 6 bases had no gene match. This chain's CDR3 is CSASDVAGDYNEQFF. In nucleotides, the CDR3 is TGCAGTGCTAGCGACGTAGCGGGAGACTACAATGAGCAGTTCTTC.

The chain recombines TRBV28 with TRBJ1-2; 9 bases line up with TRBD1. Germline assignment: CDR1 MDHEN and CDR2 SYDVKM. V shed 7 bases and J 12 bases; nucleotides not matched to a gene: 12. This CDR3 region has 13 residues. The CDR3 nucleotides are TGTGCCAGCATCGGGACAGGGTTGAGAGGAAACACCTTC. This sequence encodes CASIGTGLRGNTF.

This clonotype was seen a handful of times. The chain recombines TRBV25-1 with TRBJ1-6; 8 nucleotides agree with TRBD1. This CDR3 contains 15 residues. The V gene end was trimmed by 4 bases and the J gene end by 6 bases; junction bases not matched to a gene: 5. Germline lookup yields CDR1 MGHDK and CDR2 SYGVNS. For the CDR3, the DNA is TGTGCCAGCAGTGCTACAGGGGGAAGTAATTCACCCCTCCACTTT. This encodes CASSATGGSNSPLHF.

The chain has TRBV20-1 and TRBJ1-4; 8 bases are a match to TRBD1. The J segment lost 6 bases and the V segment lost 3 bases, leaving 12 bases of the junction unmatched. Germline CDR1 is DFQATT and CDR2 is SNEGSKA (reference sequence). The CDR3 runs 16 residues. CDR3 sequence: CSASSLQTGEDEKLFF. In DNA form, the CDR3 reads TGCAGTGCTAGTTCCCTCCAGACAGGGGAGGATGAAAAACTGTTTTTT.

V is TRBV9 and J is TRBJ2-7, with D unclear. Germline CDR1 SGDLS, CDR2 YYNGEE. The CDR3 consists of 12 residues. Between the trimmed V and J ends, which lost 4 bases and 4 bases, there was a span of 9 bases. The CDR3 DNA follows: TGTGCCAGCAGCCAAGGTATTTACGAGCAGTACTTC. This sequence encodes CASSQGIYEQYF.

This clonotype was recorded only once. The rearrangement links TRBV7-3 to TRBJ1-1; D gene ambiguous. Between the trimmed V and J ends, which lost 2 bases and 2 bases, there was a span of 6 bases. Germline V gene lookup returns CDR1 SGHTA and CDR2 FQGTGA. The CDR3 loop spans 13 amino acids. The CDR3 reads CASSLLGNTEAFF. CDR3 DNA: TGTGCCAGCAGCTTACTCGGAAACACTGAAGCTTTCTTT. Combining the CDR3 with reference TRBV7-3 and TRBJ1-1 gives the whole variable domain GAGVSQTPSNKVTEKGKYVELRCDPISGHTALYWYRQSLGQGPEFLIYFQGTGAADDSGLPNDRFFAVRPEGSVSTLKIQRTERGDSAVYLCASSLLGNTEAFFGQGTRLTVV.

The table lists this clonotype with many counts. V usage is TRBV28 and J usage is TRBJ2-7; 7 bases match TRBD1. In germline, CDR1 is MDHEN, CDR2 SYDVKM. The CDR3 has 12 amino acids. Trimming took 5 bases from V and 4 from J; bases not matched to a gene: 2. This CDR3 reads CASSLTGYEQYF. The CDR3 DNA is TGTGCCAGCAGTCTGACAGGGTACGAGCAGTACTTC. Variable domain in full (rest from reference TRBV28 and TRBJ2-7): DVKVTQSSRYLVKRTGEKVFLECVQDMDHENMFWYRQDPGLGLRLIYFSYDVKMKEKGDIPEGYSVSREKKERFSLILESASTNQTSMYLCASSLTGYEQYFGPGTRLTVT.

The V and J genes are TRBV7-9 and TRBJ1-5; no reliable D call. V was trimmed by 3 bases and J by 14 bases, leaving 11 bases between them. The CDR3 is 11 residues long. CDR1 and CDR2 from the germline V gene are SEHNR and FQNEAQ (reference sequence). CDR3 coding DNA: TGTGCCAGCAGCTTTGCAGGCTACGAGCATTTT. Its translation is CASSFAGYEHF.

V gene TRBV20-1 combines with J gene TRBJ2-7; TRBD1 aligns across 9 bases. V dropped 0 bases and J dropped 3; count of bases not matched to a gene: 6. The CDR3 length is 15 residues. The germline V gene has CDR1 DFQATT and CDR2 SNEGSKA (reference sequence). CDR3 in DNA: TGCAGTGCTAGAGATCGAGGGACAGGGATCTACGAGCAGTACTTC. This codes for CSARDRGTGIYEQYF.

This clonotype was seen many times. The J gene is TRBJ1-2, the V gene TRBV12-3 or TRBV12-4; D uncertain. V shed 8 bases and J shed 3 bases, with 7 bases lying between them. The CDR3 runs to 11 residues. This CDR3 reads CASGRDYGYTF. In DNA, the CDR3 is TGTGCCAGCGGGCGGGACTATGGCTACACCTTC.

Remarks on this clonotype: A much larger clonotype is one base distant, so this may be a read error. This chain links TRBV30 with TRBJ2-7, with 7 bases that match TRBD1. Germline V gives CDR1 GTSNPN, CDR2 SVGIG (reference sequence). This CDR3 is built from 14 residues. With 1 base clipped from V and 2 bases from J, the junction kept 5 bases outside the gene matches. The CDR3 here is CAWSGRGLPYEQYF. CDR3 sequence (DNA): TGTGCCTGGAGTGGAAGGGGGCTCCCCTACGAGCAGTACTTC.

The chain couples TRBV12-3 or TRBV12-4 to TRBJ1-2; D is unresolved. Trimming stripped 7 bases from V and 6 bases from J, with 15 bases between. The CDR3 covers 13 residues. The CDR3 coding sequence is TGTGCCAGCACCGTCTCCGGGGATCATGGCTACACCTTC. This codes for CASTVSGDHGYTF.